The 21 T cell receptor beta chains reported below all come from one sample, sequenced in a study of blood T cell repertoires in COVID-19. TCRdb keeps only in-frame clones here, not all; method: immunoSEQ multiplex PCR. The repertoire holds approximately 200,000 clones, with about 87% as singletons. The sequencing sample was made of peripheral blood. Receptors were obtained from a man under 40 with COVID-19, enrolled during active disease.

This clone appeared a single time. V and J are TRBV6-2 or TRBV6-3 and TRBJ2-1; the D is unclear. The CDR3 runs to 19 residues. CDR1 and CDR2 from the germline V gene are MNHEY and SVGEGT. The V end lost 6 bases, the J end lost 0 bases, and 24 bases lay between the germline ends. The CDR3 is CASSPLSSYGASSYNEQFF. The CDR3 nucleotides are TGTGCCAGCAGCCCCCTCTCATCTTATGGTGCGAGCTCCTACAATGAGCAGTTCTTC.

This clone was counted only a few times. In DNA, the CDR3 is TGCGCCAGCAGCCAAGAGCAAAGGGGAGGTTCACCCCTCCACTTT. Protein sequence: CASSQEQRGGSPLHF. The chain combines TRBV4-3 with TRBJ1-6; TRBD1 is a possible D gene (5 bases). Between the trimmed V and J ends, which lost 0 bases and 9 bases, there was a span of 12 bases. CDR3 size: 15 residues. Germline loops: CDR1 LGHNA, CDR2 YSLEER.

The rearrangement uses TRBV3-1 (or the pseudogene TRBV3-2) and TRBJ2-1, with 7 bases that match TRBD1. Germline CDR1 LGHDT, CDR2 YNNKEL (reference sequence). This CDR3 has 20 amino acids. The V gene end was trimmed by 5 bases and the J gene end by 0 bases; junction bases not matched to a gene: 19. The CDR3 DNA sequence: TGTGCCAGCAGCGCCCGTCCGGGACAGCCTTTACCCTCCTCCTACAATGAGCAGTTCTTC. Its translation is CASSARPGQPLPSSYNEQFF.

J is TRBJ1-5 and V is TRBV7-2; D gene unclear. The CDR3 extends over 15 amino acids. V lost 1 base to trimming and J lost 0 bases, with 7 bases between them. Germline V gives CDR1 SGHTA, CDR2 FQGNSA. Here the CDR3 reads CASSLETLSNQPQHF. The CDR3 DNA reads as TGTGCCAGCAGCTTAGAGACTCTTAGCAATCAGCCCCAGCATTTT.

This sequence joins TRBV29-1 and TRBJ1-4; possible D gene TRBD1, 6 bases. The V and J ends lost 0 bases and 8 bases respectively, with 16 bases between them. There are 15 residues in the CDR3. CDR1 and CDR2 from the germline V gene are SQVTM and ANQGSEA. The CDR3 DNA follows: TGCAGCGTTGAAGATCAGCGGGGGCAGCACGAAAAACTGTTTTTT. Its protein is CSVEDQRGQHEKLFF.

The V call is TRBV7-9, the J call TRBJ1-4; D is uncertain. Trimming removed 5 bases at V and 4 bases at J, with 14 bases between. This CDR3 has 15 residues. Germline V gene data show CDR1 as SEHNR and CDR2 as FQNEAQ (reference sequence). The chain's CDR3 is CASSTPYRGNEKLFF. CDR3 bases: TGTGCCAGCAGCACCCCCTACCGGGGTAATGAAAAACTGTTTTTT.

The chain recombines TRBV5-1 with TRBJ1-4; D uncertain. Trimming stripped 0 bases from V and 5 bases from J, with 11 bases between. This CDR3 contains 15 residues. The germline V gene has CDR1 SGHRS and CDR2 YFSETQ. The CDR3 DNA follows: TGCGCCAGCAGCTTGGGACACCGGAAGAATGAAAAACTGTTTTTT. The encoded protein is CASSLGHRKNEKLFF.

The chain couples TRBV10-3 to TRBJ1-1, with 8 bases aligning to TRBD1. The V gene end was trimmed by 2 bases and the J gene end by 10 bases; junction bases not matched to a gene: 9. This CDR3 contains 14 residues. Germline V gene data show CDR1 as ENHRY and CDR2 as SYGVKD. The CDR3 is CAISETTGGVRAFF. DNA of the CDR3: TGTGCCATCAGTGAGACCACAGGGGGAGTTCGAGCTTTCTTT.

This clone showed up just a few times. This chain uses TRBV7-2 with TRBJ1-2, with D tentatively TRBD1 (5 bases). Trimming pared 2 bases from V and 0 bases from J, leaving 10 bases between. This CDR3 is built from 15 residues. Per the germline V gene, CDR1 is SGHTA and CDR2 is FQGNSA. The CDR3 sequence: CASSLSRASNYGYTF. CDR3 DNA: TGTGCCAGCAGCTTAAGCAGGGCTTCTAACTATGGCTACACCTTC.

The J gene is TRBJ2-7, the V gene TRBV2; TRBD1 matches 9 bases. This CDR3 region has 17 residues. Germline V gene lookup returns CDR1 SNHLY and CDR2 FYNNEI. V was clipped by 2 bases and J by 2 bases; unmatched bases: 10. As DNA, the CDR3 is TGTGCCAGCAGTGAAAGGGTTCCGGGACAGGGCCCCTACGAGCAGTACTTC. It codes for CASSERVPGQGPYEQYF.

As to this clone: Being one base from a much bigger clone, this may be a read error. The sample carries other DNA sequences with the same CDR3. This chain connects TRBV7-8 to TRBJ2-7; 8 nucleotides line up with TRBD1. CDR1 is SGHVS, CDR2 FQNEAQ, per germline. Unmatched junction bases numbered 1, after V lost 1 base and J lost 2 bases. There are 14 residues in the CDR3. Here the CDR3 reads CASSLGTGPYEQYF. The CDR3 region has the DNA TGTGCCAGCAGCTTAGGGACAGGGCCCTACGAGCAGTACTTC.

This clone showed up just once. The rearrangement links TRBV19 to TRBJ1-5; the D gene is possibly TRBD1 (5 bases). Deletions cut 7 bases from V and 0 bases from J, with 13 bases between. CDR3 length: 15 residues. Germline CDR1 is LNHDA and CDR2 is SQIVND (reference sequence). This CDR3 reads CASKAGMNSNQPQHF. The CDR3 bases are TGTGCCAGTAAAGCAGGGATGAATAGCAATCAGCCCCAGCATTTT.

Only a few counts were recorded for this clone. The V and J genes are TRBV19 and TRBJ1-2, with TRBD1 matching 8 bases. This CDR3 contains 12 residues. Germline trimming cut 6 bases from V and 6 bases from J; bases unmatched to any gene: 3. The germline V gene has CDR1 LNHDA and CDR2 SQIVND (reference sequence). The CDR3 bases are TGTGCCAGTAGCATGACAGGGGATGGCTACACCTTC. This translates into CASSMTGDGYTF.

The CDR3 sequence: CASSLDRTGNTIYF. CDR3 DNA sequence: TGTGCCAGCAGTTTGGACAGAACTGGAAACACCATATATTTT. The chain uses TRBV6-2 or TRBV6-3 and TRBJ1-3, with D possibly TRBD1 on 6 matching bases. The V end lost 4 bases, the J end lost 2 bases, and 9 bases lay between the germline ends. Germline CDR1 reads MNHEY; CDR2 reads SVGEGT. This CDR3 contains 14 residues.

The chain couples TRBV27 to TRBJ1-6; 9 bases are a match to TRBD1. Unmatched junction bases numbered 4, after V lost 6 bases and J lost 10 bases. This CDR3 region has 13 residues. Germline values: CDR1 MNHEY, CDR2 SMNVEV (reference sequence). The CDR3 bases are TGTGCCAGCAGCGACAGGGGGTACTCACCCCTCCACTTT. This encodes CASSDRGYSPLHF.

The J gene is TRBJ1-2, the V gene TRBV19, with D possibly being TRBD1 (6 bases). The germline V and J ends were trimmed by 5 bases and 4 bases, with 17 bases remaining between them. Germline V gives CDR1 LNHDA, CDR2 SQIVND (reference sequence). The CDR3 runs to 15 residues. The CDR3 is CASSSPRDTTYGYTF. The CDR3 bases are TGTGCCAGTAGTTCCCCTCGGGACACCACCTATGGCTACACCTTC.

The rearrangement joins TRBV5-4 to TRBJ2-2; perhaps TRBD1 as D (7 bases). The germline V and J ends were trimmed by 3 bases and 6 bases, with 15 bases remaining between them. The CDR3 runs 15 residues. From germline, CDR1 is SGHNT and CDR2 YYREEE (reference sequence). CDR3 in DNA: TGTGCCAGCAGCTCGCAGGGGGGATTAGCCGGGGAGCTGTTTTTT. Protein: CASSSQGGLAGELFF.

J is TRBJ2-3 and V is TRBV5-4; D may be TRBD2 (6 bases). This CDR3 spans 14 amino acids. CDR1 and CDR2 (germline): SGHNT, YYREEE (reference sequence). Trimming took off 1 base at V and 2 bases at J, with 8 bases between the two ends. The CDR3 DNA sequence: TGTGCCAGCAGCTTGTGGGGGGTCACAGATACGCAGTATTTT. It is translated as CASSLWGVTDTQYF.

The chain uses TRBV12-3 or TRBV12-4 and TRBJ1-5, with 8 bases fitting TRBD1. Trimming cost V 5 bases and J 11 bases; bases outside gene matches: 5. The CDR3 contains 12 residues. The CDR3 nucleotides read TGTGCCAGCAGTGGGCCGGGACAGGCCCAGCATTTT. It is translated as CASSGPGQAQHF.

This clone came up a few times. This rearrangement joins TRBV18 to TRBJ1-1; 10 positions match TRBD1. Germline V gives CDR1 KGHSH, CDR2 LQKENI. The J segment lost 1 base and the V segment lost 8 bases, leaving 7 bases of the junction unmatched. This CDR3 is 15 amino acids long. The chain's CDR3 is CASTGQGFKNTEAFF. The CDR3, as DNA: TGTGCCAGCACGGGACAGGGGTTTAAGAACACTGAAGCTTTCTTT.

V gene TRBV18 combines with J gene TRBJ2-4; TRBD2 matches 7 bases. V was pared by 3 bases and J by 0 bases, with 11 bases of the junction left unmatched. The CDR3 loop spans 18 amino acids. Germline V gene sequence: CDR1 KGHSH, CDR2 LQKENI. The CDR3 is CASSPILGRGLAKNIQYF. The CDR3 nucleotides read TGTGCCAGCTCACCTATCCTAGGGAGGGGCCTAGCCAAAAACATTCAGTACTTC.